What follows are 32 T cell receptor beta chains derived from one specimen sequenced in a study of cytomegalovirus exposure and HLA in healthy donors. Primers: 60 Vbeta forward and 13 Jbeta reverse. TCRdb keeps only in-frame clones here, not all; method: immunoSEQ multiplex PCR. The sample carries approximately 220,000 clones, approximately 82% recorded once. Sequenced material: PBMCs. These TCRs come from a man aged 18 to 29 in good health and CMV-seronegative.

V gene TRBV15 combines with J gene TRBJ2-1; D may be TRBD2 (6 bases). There are 13 residues in the CDR3. Per the germline V gene, CDR1 is LNHNV and CDR2 is YYDKDF (reference sequence). Trimming removed 4 bases at V and 8 bases at J, with 12 bases between. CDR3 coding DNA: TGTGCCACCAGCAAGGACTGGGGGGATGAGCAGTTCTTC. It yields the protein CATSKDWGDEQFF.

This clone was counted a few times. CDR3 coding DNA: TGTGCCAGCAGCCGACAGAGCACAGATACGCAGTATTTT. It codes for CASSRQSTDTQYF. The V gene is TRBV11-3, the J gene TRBJ2-3; perhaps TRBD1 as D (5 bases). Between the trimmed V and J ends, which lost 5 bases and 0 bases, there was a span of 6 bases. CDR3 length: 13 residues. CDR1 and CDR2 from the germline V gene are SGHNT and YENEEA.

The rearrangement links TRBV6-1 to TRBJ1-1, with no clear D. Trimming removed 2 bases at V and 8 bases at J, with 6 bases between. CDR3 length equals 11 residues. Germline lookup yields CDR1 MNHNS and CDR2 SASEGT. The CDR3 DNA reads TGTGCCAGCAGTGAATTCCAGGAAGCTTTCTTT. Its translation is CASSEFQEAFF.

This chain uses TRBV7-8 with TRBJ2-7, with 14 positions matching TRBD2. CDR1 is SGHVS and CDR2 is FQNEAQ in the germline V gene. V trimming: 4 bases; J trimming: 3 bases; junction bases outside the gene matches: 17. CDR3 length: 20 amino acids. The CDR3 sequence is CASSYRTSGRTGAGDYEQYF. For the CDR3, the DNA is TGTGCCAGCAGCTACCGGACTAGCGGGAGGACCGGCGCCGGGGACTACGAGCAGTACTTC.

There are a few counts of this clone. The chain couples TRBV5-4 to TRBJ2-5, with 7 nucleotides matching TRBD1. Germline lookup yields CDR1 SGHNT and CDR2 YYREEE (reference sequence). The CDR3 length is 13 residues. V trimming: 4 bases; J trimming: 4 bases; junction bases outside the gene matches: 4. This CDR3 reads CASSLTGLETQYF. In DNA form, the CDR3 reads TGTGCCAGCAGCCTGACAGGGTTAGAGACCCAGTACTTC.

This clone showed up just once. The chain combines TRBV4-1 with TRBJ1-1; 8 bases align to TRBD1. V lost 0 bases to trimming and J lost 0 bases; unmatched junction nucleotides: 9. Germline V lookup: CDR1 MGHRA, CDR2 YSYEKL. This CDR3 has 18 amino acids. CDR3 sequence reads: CASSQDRDRTSLNTEAFF. In DNA, the CDR3 is TGCGCCAGCAGCCAAGATAGGGACAGGACCTCTTTGAACACTGAAGCTTTCTTT.

The rearrangement uses TRBV5-1 and TRBJ2-7, with TRBD1 identical over 9 bases. V was clipped by 3 bases and J by 3 bases; unmatched bases: 7. CDR1 SGHRS and CDR2 YFSETQ come from the germline V gene. The CDR3 totals 15 residues. The CDR3 is CASSSGDRALYEQYF. The CDR3 nucleotides are TGCGCCAGCAGCTCGGGGGACAGGGCCCTCTACGAGCAGTACTTC. The full variable domain, completed using reference TRBV5-1 and TRBJ2-7, is KAGVTQTPRYLIKTRGQQVTLSCSPISGHRSVSWYQQTPGQGLQFLFEYFSETQRNKGNFPGRFSGRQFSNSRSEMNVSTLELGDSALYLCASSSGDRALYEQYFGPGTRLTVT.

The CDR3: CASSSGTTAYNEQFF. The DNA of the CDR3 is TGTGCCAGTAGTTCAGGGACAACAGCTTACAATGAGCAGTTCTTC. V and J are TRBV19 and TRBJ2-1; TRBD1 might be the D (6 bases). CDR1 LNHDA and CDR2 SQIVND come from the germline V gene (reference sequence). This CDR3 region has 15 residues. The V end was cut by 5 bases, the J end by 4 bases, with 15 bases between.

The chain combines TRBV27 with TRBJ2-7; tentatively, D is TRBD2 (6 bases). CDR3 length: 13 amino acids. Trimming removed 0 bases at V and 6 bases at J, with 9 bases between. CDR1 MNHEY and CDR2 SMNVEV come from the germline V gene (reference sequence). The CDR3 reads CASSLSSGGEQYF. CDR3 DNA sequence: TGTGCCAGCAGTTTATCGTCCGGGGGCGAGCAGTACTTC.

The gene calls are TRBV11-2 and TRBJ2-1; 11 bases are a match to TRBD2. The germline CDR1 and CDR2 sequences are SGHAT and FQNNGV. This CDR3 contains 15 residues. The junction had 6 bases not matched to a gene; V was cut back by 5 bases and J by 6 bases. In nucleotides, the CDR3 is TGTGCCAGCAGCGCCGGGACTAGCGGCCTCAATGAGCAGTTCTTC. This sequence encodes CASSAGTSGLNEQFF.

The V gene is TRBV6-5, the J gene TRBJ1-2, with TRBD1 matching 7 bases. V lost 0 bases to trimming and J lost 4 bases; unmatched junction nucleotides: 2. The germline V gene has CDR1 MNHEY and CDR2 SVGAGI. CDR3 length equals 14 residues. CDR3 amino acids: CASSYSAGGYGYTF. CDR3 in DNA: TGTGCCAGCAGTTACTCAGCAGGGGGCTATGGCTACACCTTC.

The chain uses TRBV28 and TRBJ1-2, with TRBD1 as a possible D gene (5 bases). V was clipped by 3 bases and J by 14 bases, with 13 bases between them. The CDR3 covers 11 residues. Germline CDR1 is MDHEN and CDR2 is SYDVKM. This CDR3 reads CASSLTRGKTF. In DNA, the CDR3 is TGTGCCAGCAGTTTGACCCGGGGGAAGACCTTC.

CDR3: CASSTKTGGRFF. DNA for the CDR3: TGTGCCAGTAGTACAAAGACAGGGGGGCGATTCTTC. The chain is built from TRBV19 and TRBJ2-1, with TRBD1 matching over 9 bases. V lost 4 bases to trimming and J lost 16 bases; unmatched junction nucleotides: 8. This CDR3 spans 12 amino acids. The V gene's germline CDR1 is LNHDA and CDR2 SQIVND (reference sequence).

The V and J genes are TRBV5-5 and TRBJ1-5; D is undetermined. Germline loops: CDR1 SGHKS, CDR2 YYEKEE (reference sequence). The germline V and J ends were trimmed by 0 bases and 5 bases, with 6 bases remaining between them. The CDR3 has 13 residues. This chain's CDR3 is CASSLDLYQPQHF. CDR3 sequence (DNA): TGTGCCAGCAGCTTGGACCTATATCAGCCCCAGCATTTT.

The chain links TRBV28 to TRBJ2-6; 8 positions agree with TRBD1. The CDR3 has 16 residues. Germline V gives CDR1 MDHEN, CDR2 SYDVKM. With 7 bases clipped from V and 0 bases from J, the junction kept 5 bases outside the gene matches. The CDR3 bases are TGTGCCAGCAAGTCAGGGGGCTCCTCTGGGGCCAACGTCCTGACTTTC. It encodes CASKSGGSSGANVLTF. Together with reference TRBV28 and TRBJ2-6, the CDR3 gives the full variable domain: DVKVTQSSRYLVKRTGEKVFLECVQDMDHENMFWYRQDPGLGLRLIYFSYDVKMKEKGDIPEGYSVSREKKERFSLILESASTNQTSMYLCASKSGGSSGANVLTFGAGSRLTVL.

The chain joins TRBV5-8 to TRBJ1-2, with D perhaps matching TRBD1 (5 bases). V was clipped by 0 bases and J by 0 bases, with 12 bases between them. The CDR3 is made up of 16 amino acids. CDR1 is SGHTS and CDR2 is YDEGEE in the germline V gene. The DNA for the CDR3 is TGTGCCAGCAGCTTGGGGGGACTGAAAGCTAACTATGGCTACACCTTC. Translation gives CASSLGGLKANYGYTF.

The rearrangement uses TRBV6-5 and TRBJ1-1, with 7 bases identical to TRBD1. V was pared by 2 bases and J by 5 bases, with 5 bases of the junction left unmatched. From germline, CDR1 is MNHEY and CDR2 SVGAGI. This CDR3 comprises 14 residues. This CDR3 is CASSYNRGMTEAFF. Here the CDR3 DNA reads TGTGCCAGCAGTTACAACAGGGGTATGACTGAAGCTTTCTTT.

This clone was seen a single time. The gene calls are TRBV27 and TRBJ1-3; D gene unclear. Germline CDR1 MNHEY, CDR2 SMNVEV (reference sequence). The V end lost 5 bases, the J end lost 4 bases, and 9 bases lay between the germline ends. The CDR3 loop spans 13 amino acids. The CDR3 sequence is CASSTAMGNTIYF. The CDR3 DNA sequence: TGTGCCAGCAGTACTGCAATGGGAAACACCATATATTTT.

The chain couples TRBV5-6 to TRBJ1-4; 10 positions match TRBD1. Germline values: CDR1 SGHDT, CDR2 YYEEEE. There are 19 residues in the CDR3. J lost 1 base, V lost 4 bases, and 13 bases had no gene match. CDR3 protein: CASSKTRTGTGVTNEKLFF. The DNA for the CDR3 is TGTGCCAGCAGCAAGACTAGAACCGGGACAGGGGTAACTAATGAAAAACTGTTTTTT.

The table lists this clone with a few counts. The chain is built from TRBV19 and TRBJ2-7, with TRBD1 identical over 12 bases. The CDR3 is 15 residues long. Unmatched junction bases numbered 6, after V lost 6 bases and J lost 3 bases. Per the germline V gene, CDR1 is LNHDA and CDR2 is SQIVND (reference sequence). CDR3 amino acids: CASSLGTGGFYEQYF. CDR3 in DNA: TGTGCCAGTAGCCTAGGGACAGGGGGCTTCTACGAGCAGTACTTC.

The V and J genes are TRBV29-1 and TRBJ1-5, with 9 bases matching TRBD1. V was clipped by 4 bases and J by 3 bases; unmatched bases: 10. Per the germline V gene, CDR1 is SQVTM and CDR2 is ANQGSEA. The CDR3 totals 16 residues. The CDR3 loop is CSVGGQGSAANQPQHF. In DNA form, the CDR3 reads TGCAGCGTTGGAGGACAGGGGTCCGCCGCCAATCAGCCCCAGCATTTT.

V gene TRBV7-9 combines with J gene TRBJ1-1, with D perhaps matching TRBD1 (5 bases). V lost 0 bases to trimming and J lost 7 bases, with 18 bases between them. There are 16 residues in the CDR3. Germline V lookup: CDR1 SEHNR, CDR2 FQNEAQ (reference sequence). This CDR3 is CASSLARGPRNDEAFF. The CDR3 DNA follows: TGTGCCAGCAGCTTAGCTAGGGGCCCTCGAAATGATGAAGCTTTCTTT.

The chain employs TRBV5-1 and TRBJ1-2; weak D call: TRBD1 (6 bases). The V end lost 2 bases, the J end lost 4 bases, and 12 bases lay between the germline ends. This CDR3 is 14 amino acids long. CDR1 SGHRS and CDR2 YFSETQ come from the germline V gene. CDR3 bases: TGCGCCAGCAGCTTACAACAGGGTACCTATGGCTACACCTTC. It codes for CASSLQQGTYGYTF.

On this clone itself: Other DNA sequences in the same sample also yield this CDR3. V and J are TRBV5-1 and TRBJ2-2, with a possible D match to TRBD1 (5 bases). The CDR3 is 15 amino acids. Trimming took 2 bases from V and 1 from J, leaving 9 bases between them. Germline V gene lookup returns CDR1 SGHRS and CDR2 YFSETQ. CDR3 sequence: CASSFGTGNTGELFF. The CDR3 coding sequence is TGCGCCAGCAGCTTCGGCACAGGGAACACCGGGGAGCTGTTTTTT.

The chain joins TRBV28 to TRBJ1-1, with 7 bases aligning to TRBD1. The trim removed 4 bases at V and 4 bases at J, leaving 6 bases unmatched. The V gene's germline CDR1 is MDHEN and CDR2 SYDVKM. The CDR3 is made up of 14 amino acids. CDR3 bases: TGTGCCAGCAGTTCAGGGGGTCGCAGCACTGAAGCTTTCTTT. Encoded protein: CASSSGGRSTEAFF.

This chain connects TRBV18 to TRBJ2-7, with a possible D match to TRBD2 (7 bases). CDR1 and CDR2 from the germline V gene are KGHSH and LQKENI. The CDR3 runs to 15 residues. Between the trimmed V and J ends, which lost 0 bases and 2 bases, there was a span of 11 bases. The CDR3 DNA follows: TGTGCCAGCTCACCACCGGGCGGGGGCCCCTACGAGCAGTACTTC. Its protein product is CASSPPGGGPYEQYF. Full variable domain (rest looked up from reference TRBV18 and TRBJ2-7): NAGVMQNPRHLVRRRGQEARLRCSPMKGHSHVYWYRQLPEEGLKFMVYLQKENIIDESGMPKERFSAEFPKEGPSILRIQQVVRGDSAAYFCASSPPGGGPYEQYFGPGTRLTVT.

The rearrangement links TRBV5-4 to TRBJ2-3, with D maybe TRBD2 (5 bases). The germline gives CDR1 SGHNT, CDR2 YYREEE (reference sequence). V lost 4 bases and J 0 bases, leaving 9 bases between the germline ends. The CDR3 runs to 14 residues. CDR3 region: CASSDRTSTDTQYF. CDR3 nucleotides: TGTGCCAGCAGCGATCGGACTAGCACAGATACGCAGTATTTT. Filled out from reference TRBV5-4 and TRBJ2-3, the complete variable domain reads ETGVTQSPTHLIKTRGQQVTLRCSSQSGHNTVSWYQQALGQGPQFIFQYYREEENGRGNFPPRFSGLQFPNYSSELNVNALELDDSALYLCASSDRTSTDTQYFGPGTRLTVL.

V gene TRBV5-1 combines with J gene TRBJ2-1, with D maybe TRBD2 (7 bases). The CDR3 has 15 residues. Germline V gives CDR1 SGHRS, CDR2 YFSETQ. V was cut by 0 bases and J by 7 bases, with 14 bases left in between. The DNA of the CDR3 is TGCGCCAGCAGCTTGGGGGGGAGGGGGTTGAATGAGCAGTTCTTC. This gives the protein CASSLGGRGLNEQFF.

The chain carries TRBV10-3 and TRBJ2-1; 9 nucleotides align to TRBD2. Germline values: CDR1 ENHRY, CDR2 SYGVKD. The CDR3 totals 14 residues. J lost 8 bases, V lost 10 bases, and 12 bases had no gene match. The CDR3 spells CATAGGEGRDEQFF. The CDR3, as DNA: TGTGCCACCGCGGGGGGGGAGGGGCGGGATGAGCAGTTCTTC.

The chain is built from TRBV30 and TRBJ1-2; no reliable D call. The germline CDR1 and CDR2 sequences are GTSNPN and SVGIG (reference sequence). Deletions cut 1 base from V and 2 bases from J, with 5 bases between. The CDR3 length is 12 residues. CDR3 nucleotide sequence: TGTGCCTGGAGTGGGCAGAACTATGGCTACACCTTC. It translates to CAWSGQNYGYTF. The full variable domain, in which reference TRBV30 and TRBJ1-2 provide the parts outside the CDR3, is SQTIHQWPATLVQPVGSPLSLECTVEGTSNPNLYWYRQAAGRGLQLLFYSVGIGQISSEVPQNLSASRPQDRQFILSSKKLLLSDSGFYLCAWSGQNYGYTFGSGTRLTVV.

In this sample, this clone turned up a few times. The J gene is TRBJ1-2, the V gene TRBV6-4, with 8 bases fitting TRBD1. The CDR3 contains 13 residues. V lost 2 bases and J lost 14; bases outside the gene matches: 10. The V gene's germline CDR1 is MRHNA and CDR2 SNTAGT. CDR3 DNA: TGTGCCAGCAGTGACACTGGACAGGGACTGTATACCTTC. Residues: CASSDTGQGLYTF.

Concerning this clone itself: At one end, the junction sequence differs from germline, possibly due to a read error. At the DNA level, this CDR3 is encoded by other sequences in the same sample as well. V and J are TRBV18 and TRBJ1-1; a weak D match, TRBD1 (5 bases). The CDR3 runs 14 residues. Germline V CDR1 and CDR2: KGHSH, LQKENI. For the CDR3, the DNA is TGTGCCAGCTCACCCCAGGTAAAGGACACTGAGGCTTTCTTT. This gives the protein CASSPQVKDTEAFF.